This TCR beta chain comes out of a study of CD8 T cells in ankylosing spondylitis (dated by TCRdb to the late 2010s). Background for the entire study: To find TCR variants linked to disease, the study profiled T cell receptor beta repertoires in ankylosing spondylitis patients and healthy donors. In total, the full study cohort was made up of some 110 healthy donors and 25 to 30 ankylosing spondylitis patients. Peripheral blood samples were taken, and synovial fluid was additionally collected from ankylosing spondylitis patients.

V and J lose 8 bases and 4 bases, and a span of 14 bases separates them. CDR1 DFQATT and CDR2 SNEGSKA are derived from the germline V gene (reference sequence). Spanning cysteine to phenylalanine, the CDR3 consists of 12 amino acids. The sequence is cut down to CDR3 DNA, 36 bases in frame from base 1. Sequencing was performed on an Illumina HiSeq 2500. TCR beta libraries were prepared by quantitative 5'-RACE with molecular barcodes. In the authors' own workflow: A new computational method, built on a probabilistic model of VDJ rearrangement, was used to identify disease-linked TCR variants. The public reads were quality trimmed at Q25 with fastp and then assembled into clones with MiXCR by TCRdb, keeping productive beta chains. Each CDR3 protein appears once, grouped with its most common genes and DNA. Clone size and V and J calls follow TCRdb, not the original study. Across this sample there are 250,000 or so distinct CDR3 sequences, with about 24% seen only once. The ten largest clones capture more than 0.6% of the sample.

This clonotype has only a few counts. Its binding antigen is unknown. No quality values exist for individual bases; no much larger clone is one base distant. Overall results and qualifications from the work: A CD8+ phenotype was shown by the disease-linked clones, which were found at relatively low frequencies in peripheral blood. Significant enrichment of the disease-linked clones was reported in matched synovial fluid samples from ankylosing spondylitis patients. Blood from ankylosing spondylitis patients appeared to be characterized by a TCR beta motif composed of about 8 highly homologous amino acid variants. Some motif variants were previously reported in synovial fluid and blood of reactive arthritis patients, suggesting common disease-initiation mechanisms.

Specimen: blood, either unsorted or a sorted T cell fraction (not recorded which). The receptor comes from a male donor with ankylosing spondylitis or in good health (not recorded which). The chain is encoded by TRBV20-1 joined to TRBJ2-5; the D segment cannot be called with confidence. The nucleotide sequence reads TGCAGTACCGGACGGCCCACAGAGACCCAGTACTTC. Translated, this is CSTGRPTETQYF.